Below, 26 T cell receptor beta chains from the same sample are listed, as sequenced in a study of T cell repertoires in aging, cancer and after chemotherapy. Peripheral blood genomic DNA, not sorted cells or RNA, was the template. Rearranged V-D-J TRB sequences were amplified with a mixed TRB-A/B primer pool. TCRdb fed the multiplex PCR reads into MiXCR, producing one record per CDR3 protein. The table lists roughly 12,000 distinct CDR3 sequences, approximately 34% of them singletons. Sequencing was done on a sample of blood. Every receptor here comes from a human donor in good health. The donor label of this sample is uncertain.

The rearrangement links TRBV6-5 to TRBJ1-6; D is perhaps TRBD1 (5 bases). The CDR3 spans 15 residues. Trimming removed 2 bases at V and 0 bases at J, with 5 bases between. Germline CDR1 is MNHEY and CDR2 is SVGAGI. CDR3 nucleotides: TGTGCCAGCAGTTACGGGACCTCCTATAATTCACCCCTCCACTTT. Its protein product is CASSYGTSYNSPLHF.

This clonotype was counted a few times. The rearrangement joins TRBV30 to TRBJ2-1; D is uncertain. Germline V lookup: CDR1 GTSNPN, CDR2 SVGIG (reference sequence). V lost 2 bases, J lost 9 bases, and 8 bases lay in between. The CDR3 contains 11 residues. CDR3 residues: CAWSPKGEQFF. The CDR3 DNA reads TGTGCCTGGAGTCCGAAGGGTGAGCAGTTCTTC.

In its sample, this clonotype was seen a few times. The V gene is TRBV11-3, the J gene TRBJ2-7; 8 positions match TRBD1. The CDR3 runs 15 residues. From germline, CDR1 is SGHNT and CDR2 YENEEA. J lost 3 bases, V lost 0 bases, and 4 bases had no gene match. The CDR3 sequence is CASSLETGGVYEQYF. In DNA, the CDR3 is TGTGCCAGCAGCTTAGAAACAGGGGGAGTCTACGAGCAGTACTTC. Full variable domain (outside the CDR3, taken from reference TRBV11-3 and TRBJ2-7): EAGVVQSPRYKIIEKKQPVAFWCNPISGHNTLYWYLQNLGQGPELLIRYENEEAVDDSQLPKDRFSAERLKGVDSTLKIQPAELGDSAVYLCASSLETGGVYEQYFGPGTRLTVT.

This clonotype was found a few times. The CDR3 DNA sequence: TGTGCCAGTAGTGCCGGTTTGACATTTCCTAACGAGCAGTACTTC. Protein sequence: CASSAGLTFPNEQYF. The genes are TRBV19 and TRBJ2-7; D remains unclear. Trimming pared 5 bases from V and 5 bases from J, leaving 19 bases between. The CDR3 loop spans 15 amino acids. CDR1 and CDR2 from the germline V gene are LNHDA and SQIVND (reference sequence).

With regard to this clonotype: A much larger clone differs by one base, so this may be a read error. The chain is built from TRBV29-1 and TRBJ1-4, with D possibly matching TRBD1 (6 bases). Trimming removed 8 bases from V and 0 bases from J, with 10 bases in between. Germline lookup yields CDR1 SQVTM and CDR2 ANQGSEA. This CDR3 is built from 13 residues. CDR3 nucleotide sequence: TGCAGCAGTGGACAGCCAACTAATGAAAAACTGTTTTTT. Translating gives CSSGQPTNEKLFF.

The V and J genes are TRBV5-6 and TRBJ1-1, with D uncertain. The V end lost 0 bases, the J end lost 8 bases, and 8 bases lay between the germline ends. The CDR3 is 12 residues long. The V gene's germline CDR1 is SGHDT and CDR2 YYEEEE. The CDR3 sequence is CASSLVAGEAFF. The CDR3 nucleotides read TGTGCCAGCAGCTTGGTGGCAGGAGAAGCTTTCTTT.

This clonotype was counted a few times. The chain employs TRBV6-1 and TRBJ2-6; D is uncertain. Trimming took off 0 bases at V and 0 bases at J, with 0 bases between the two ends. The CDR3 runs 14 residues. Germline CDR1 MNHNS, CDR2 SASEGT. The CDR3 loop is CASSEASGANVLTF. The CDR3 coding sequence is TGTGCCAGCAGTGAAGCCTCTGGGGCCAACGTCCTGACTTTC.

The chain employs TRBV6-5 and TRBJ1-5; TRBD1 is a possible D gene (5 bases). This CDR3 is built from 16 residues. Deletions cut 5 bases from V and 1 base from J, with 15 bases between. The germline CDR1 and CDR2 sequences are MNHEY and SVGAGI. CDR3 DNA: TGTGCCAGCAGTGGAGGGGTATTGTACAGCAATCAGCCCCAGCATTTT. Amino acids: CASSGGVLYSNQPQHF.

This clonotype was counted between two and nine times. The chain has TRBV19 and TRBJ1-1, with D uncertain. This CDR3 is 12 amino acids long. The V end lost 8 bases, the J end lost 3 bases, and 10 bases lay between the germline ends. Looked up from germline, CDR1 is LNHDA and CDR2 is SQIVND (reference sequence). In DNA, the CDR3 is TGTGCCAGTGCATACGGTTACACTGAAGCTTTCTTT. Its translation: CASAYGYTEAFF.

There are a few counts of this clonotype. This chain uses TRBV19 with TRBJ1-1; D may be TRBD1 (5 bases). V was trimmed by 10 bases and J by 4 bases, leaving 25 bases between them. This CDR3 contains 16 residues. Germline loops: CDR1 LNHDA, CDR2 SQIVND (reference sequence). CDR3 bases: TGTGCCACCTCGACAGTAGTAGAGTTTTGGTTCACTGAAGCTTTCTTT. It translates to CATSTVVEFWFTEAFF.

This rearrangement joins TRBV29-1 to TRBJ2-1; D tentatively reads TRBD1 or TRBD2 (5 bases each). Looked up from germline, CDR1 is SQVTM and CDR2 is ANQGSEA. The CDR3 is made up of 15 amino acids. In DNA form, the CDR3 reads TGCAGTGCTACTGGGGGACCCCGGTGGGACAATGAGCAGTTCTTC. It is translated as CSATGGPRWDNEQFF.

V is TRBV11-2 and J is TRBJ2-2, with TRBD1 matching 8 bases. The CDR3 is made up of 15 amino acids. The germline V gene encodes CDR1 SGHAT and CDR2 FQNNGV. V trimming: 5 bases; J trimming: 2 bases; junction bases outside the gene matches: 4. The CDR3 DNA follows: TGTGCCAGCAGCCCCACAGGGGGAAACACCGGGGAGCTGTTTTTT. Protein product: CASSPTGGNTGELFF.

This clonotype was observed a few times. This chain uses TRBV10-2 with TRBJ2-7; D unclear. V lost 2 bases, J lost 4 bases, and 3 bases lay in between. CDR3 size: 11 residues. Germline V gene data show CDR1 as WSHSY and CDR2 as SAAADI. CDR3 DNA: TGCGCCAGCAGTGAGGGGTACGAGCAGTACTTC. Encoded protein: CASSEGYEQYF.

This clonotype is deemed medium-sized. The chain carries TRBV19 and TRBJ2-5; D possibly corresponds to TRBD2 (5 bases). Germline loops: CDR1 LNHDA, CDR2 SQIVND (reference sequence). This CDR3 has 15 residues. The V and J ends lost 0 bases and 5 bases respectively, with 13 bases between them. CDR3 loop: CASSIDGGPRETQYF. The DNA for the CDR3 is TGTGCCAGTAGTATAGATGGAGGTCCTAGGGAGACCCAGTACTTC.

V and J are TRBV30 and TRBJ1-6, with D tentatively TRBD1 (5 bases). Germline values: CDR1 GTSNPN, CDR2 SVGIG (reference sequence). The CDR3 totals 15 residues. Trimming shortened V by 0 bases and J by 10 bases, and 16 bases separated the two germline ends. Here the CDR3 DNA reads TGTGCCTGGAGTGTTGGGACCGTAAGGGCGTCACCCCTCCACTTT. Its translation: CAWSVGTVRASPLHF.

Only a few counts were recorded for this clonotype. This chain uses TRBV30 with TRBJ1-4, with D hard to call. Trimming removed 5 bases at V and 1 base at J, with 8 bases between. The CDR3 is 13 residues long. Germline CDR1 GTSNPN, CDR2 SVGIG (reference sequence). In nucleotides, the CDR3 is TGTGCCTGGGGCAGTCGAACTAATGAAAAACTGTTTTTT. This sequence encodes CAWGSRTNEKLFF.

In its sample, this clonotype was seen a few times. This chain joins TRBV6-1 and TRBJ1-2; perhaps TRBD1 as D (6 bases). Trimming shortened V by 2 bases and J by 3 bases, and 10 bases separated the two germline ends. CDR3 size: 14 residues. Germline assignment: CDR1 MNHNS and CDR2 SASEGT. The CDR3 coding sequence is TGTGCCAGCAGTGAAACAGGGAAGGACTATGGCTACACCTTC. It encodes CASSETGKDYGYTF.

In its sample, this clonotype is medium-sized. The chain employs TRBV19 and TRBJ1-1; no definite D call. The CDR3 covers 13 residues. Germline loops: CDR1 LNHDA, CDR2 SQIVND (reference sequence). V dropped 10 bases and J dropped 1 base, with 13 bases sitting between them. Here the CDR3 reads CATSFGGNTEAFF. CDR3 sequence (DNA): TGTGCCACTTCATTCGGCGGGAACACTGAAGCTTTCTTT.

The rearrangement uses TRBV27 and TRBJ2-1; D remains unclear. V lost 8 bases and J lost 7, with 12 bases in between. The CDR3 consists of 12 residues. CDR1 is MNHEY and CDR2 is SMNVEV in the germline V gene (reference sequence). CDR3 loop: CASGRKLNEQFF. Written as DNA, the CDR3 is TGTGCCAGCGGGCGGAAACTGAATGAGCAGTTCTTC.

With respect to this clonotype: An end of the junction does not agree with germline; a read error may underlie this. The chain links TRBV30 to TRBJ2-1; D not certain. Per germline, CDR1 GTSNPN and CDR2 SVGIG (reference sequence). CDR3 length equals 10 residues. CDR3: CARSRGEQFF. Written as DNA, the CDR3 is TGTGCCCGGAGTAGAGGAGAGCAGTTCTTC.

This chain joins TRBV6-5 and TRBJ1-2; TRBD1 matches at 7 bases. This CDR3 has 12 amino acids. Losses at the gene ends were 7 bases for V and 7 bases for J; bases not matched to a gene: 6. CDR1 and CDR2 (germline): MNHEY, SVGAGI. DNA of the CDR3: TGTGCCAGCAACACAGGGGTGGGTGGCTACACCTTC. Translation gives CASNTGVGGYTF.

This clonotype showed up just a few times. The V gene is TRBV6-6, the J gene TRBJ2-7, with 8 positions matching TRBD1. This CDR3 is 16 amino acids long. Looked up from germline, CDR1 is MNHNY and CDR2 is SVGAGI (reference sequence). Trimming took 7 bases from V and 3 from J; bases not matched to a gene: 14. The CDR3 nucleotides are TGTGCCAGCACAAACGCACGGGGCAGGGGGCTCTACGAGCAGTACTTC. It encodes CASTNARGRGLYEQYF.

V usage is TRBV30 and J usage is TRBJ2-1; a weak D match, TRBD2 (5 bases). Deletions cut 2 bases from V and 5 bases from J, with 10 bases between. Germline CDR1 GTSNPN, CDR2 SVGIG (reference sequence). This CDR3 spans 13 amino acids. CDR3 DNA: TGTGCCTGGAGTTCGGTAGCGCACAATGAGCAGTTCTTC. Translation gives CAWSSVAHNEQFF.

V gene TRBV27 combines with J gene TRBJ1-4; D is unclear. V was shortened by 6 bases and J by 5 bases, with 10 bases between the two germline ends. Germline V CDR1 and CDR2: MNHEY, SMNVEV (reference sequence). This CDR3 region has 13 residues. The CDR3 region has the DNA TGTGCCAGCAGGGATACGATAAATGAAAAACTGTTTTTT. Protein product: CASRDTINEKLFF.

The chain combines TRBV27 with TRBJ1-1, with unresolved D. V lost 3 bases, J lost 6 bases, and 11 bases lay in between. Germline-derived CDR1 and CDR2 are MNHEY and SMNVEV (reference sequence). There are 13 residues in the CDR3. In DNA, the CDR3 is TGTGCCAGCAGTTTGGGGTTGTTGGCTGAAGCTTTCTTT. This codes for CASSLGLLAEAFF.

The V call is TRBV10-3, the J call TRBJ2-1, with TRBD2 matching 14 bases. This CDR3 is built from 15 residues. J was trimmed by 7 bases and V by 3 bases; bases with no gene match: 2. CDR1 is ENHRY, CDR2 SYGVKD, per germline. The CDR3 loop reads CAISERLAGGNEQFF. CDR3 nucleotide sequence: TGTGCCATCAGTGAAAGACTAGCGGGAGGGAATGAGCAGTTCTTC.